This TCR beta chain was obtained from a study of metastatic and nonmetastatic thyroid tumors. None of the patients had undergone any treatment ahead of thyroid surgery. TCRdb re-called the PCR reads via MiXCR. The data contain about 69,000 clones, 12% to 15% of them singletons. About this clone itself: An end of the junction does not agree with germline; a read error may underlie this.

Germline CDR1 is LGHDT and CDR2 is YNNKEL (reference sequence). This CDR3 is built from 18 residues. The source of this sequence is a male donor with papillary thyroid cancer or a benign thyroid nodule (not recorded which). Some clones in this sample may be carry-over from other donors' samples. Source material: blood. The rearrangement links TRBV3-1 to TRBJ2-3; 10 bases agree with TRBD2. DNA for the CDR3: TGTGCCAGCAGACAAGATTTGCCGAGCGGGAGGGGTAAGGATACGCAGTATTTT. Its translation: CASRQDLPSGRGKDTQYF.